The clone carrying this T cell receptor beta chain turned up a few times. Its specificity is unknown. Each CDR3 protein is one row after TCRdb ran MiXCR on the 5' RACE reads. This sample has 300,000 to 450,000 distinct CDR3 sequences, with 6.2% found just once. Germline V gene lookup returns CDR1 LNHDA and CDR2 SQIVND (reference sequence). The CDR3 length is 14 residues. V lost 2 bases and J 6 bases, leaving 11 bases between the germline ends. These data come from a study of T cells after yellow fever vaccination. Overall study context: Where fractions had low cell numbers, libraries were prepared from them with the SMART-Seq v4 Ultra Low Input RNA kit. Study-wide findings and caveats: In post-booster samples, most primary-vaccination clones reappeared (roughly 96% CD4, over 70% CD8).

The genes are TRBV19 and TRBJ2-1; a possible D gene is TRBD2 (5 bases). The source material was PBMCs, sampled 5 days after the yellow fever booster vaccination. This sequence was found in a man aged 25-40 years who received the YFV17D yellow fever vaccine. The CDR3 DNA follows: TGTGCCAGTAGTATAAGATGGGAGTTCAATGAGCAGTTCTTC. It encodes CASSIRWEFNEQFF.